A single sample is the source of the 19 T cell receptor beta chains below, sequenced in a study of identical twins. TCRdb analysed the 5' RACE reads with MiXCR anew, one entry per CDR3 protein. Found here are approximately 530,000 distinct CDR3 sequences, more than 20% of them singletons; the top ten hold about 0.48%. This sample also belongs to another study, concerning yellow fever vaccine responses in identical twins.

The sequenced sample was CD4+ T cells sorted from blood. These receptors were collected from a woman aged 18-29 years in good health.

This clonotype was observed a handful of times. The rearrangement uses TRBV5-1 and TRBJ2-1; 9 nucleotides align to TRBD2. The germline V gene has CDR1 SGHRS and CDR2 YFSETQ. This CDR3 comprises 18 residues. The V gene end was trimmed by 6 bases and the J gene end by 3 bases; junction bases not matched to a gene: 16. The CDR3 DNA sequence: TGCGCCAGCACCCTAGGGGATATAGCGGGAGCCATCTACAATGAGCAGTTCTTC. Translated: CASTLGDIAGAIYNEQFF. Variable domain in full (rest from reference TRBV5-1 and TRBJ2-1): KAGVTQTPRYLIKTRGQQVTLSCSPISGHRSVSWYQQTPGQGLQFLFEYFSETQRNKGNFPGRFSGRQFSNSRSEMNVSTLELGDSALYLCASTLGDIAGAIYNEQFFGPGTRLTVL.

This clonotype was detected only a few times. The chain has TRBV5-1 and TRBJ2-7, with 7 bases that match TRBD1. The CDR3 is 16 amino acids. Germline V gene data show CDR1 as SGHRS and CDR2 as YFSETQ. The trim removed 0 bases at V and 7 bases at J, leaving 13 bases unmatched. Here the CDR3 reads CASSLAETGPASEQYF. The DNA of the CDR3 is TGCGCCAGCAGCTTGGCCGAGACAGGGCCGGCCTCAGAGCAGTACTTC.

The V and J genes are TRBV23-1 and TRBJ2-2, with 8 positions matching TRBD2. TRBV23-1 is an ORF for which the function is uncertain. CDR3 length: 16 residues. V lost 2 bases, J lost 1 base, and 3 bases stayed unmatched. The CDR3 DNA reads TGCGCCAGCAGTCAACCGGGGGGGCGGAACACCGGGGAGCTGTTTTTT. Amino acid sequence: CASSQPGGRNTGELFF.

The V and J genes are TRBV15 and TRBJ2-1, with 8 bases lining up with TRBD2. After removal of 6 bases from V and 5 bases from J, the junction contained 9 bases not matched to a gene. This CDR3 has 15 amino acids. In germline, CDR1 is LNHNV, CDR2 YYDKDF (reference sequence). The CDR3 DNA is TGTGCCACCAGTGTGTTCGCGGGGGGAAACAATGAGCAGTTCTTC. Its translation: CATSVFAGGNNEQFF.

CDR3 amino acids: CAGTPKRWGNEQFF. CDR3 sequence (DNA): TGTGCCGGAACTCCCAAACGCTGGGGCAATGAGCAGTTCTTC. The genes are TRBV7-9 and TRBJ2-1; D call uncertain. This CDR3 has 14 residues. Between the trimmed V and J ends, which lost 11 bases and 6 bases, there was a span of 20 bases. The germline gives CDR1 SEHNR, CDR2 FQNEAQ (reference sequence).

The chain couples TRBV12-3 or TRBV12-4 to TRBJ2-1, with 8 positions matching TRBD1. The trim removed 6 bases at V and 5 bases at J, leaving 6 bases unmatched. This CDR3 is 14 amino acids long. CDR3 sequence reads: CASRLDRAHNEQFF. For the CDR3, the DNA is TGTGCCAGCAGGCTGGACAGGGCCCACAATGAGCAGTTCTTC.

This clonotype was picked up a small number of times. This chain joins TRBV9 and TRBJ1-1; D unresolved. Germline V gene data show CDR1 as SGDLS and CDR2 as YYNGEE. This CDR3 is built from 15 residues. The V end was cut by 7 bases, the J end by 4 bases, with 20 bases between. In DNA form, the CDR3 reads TGTGCCAGCGGGCGGGAGGGAAGTTTAGGCACTGAAGCTTTCTTT. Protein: CASGREGSLGTEAFF.

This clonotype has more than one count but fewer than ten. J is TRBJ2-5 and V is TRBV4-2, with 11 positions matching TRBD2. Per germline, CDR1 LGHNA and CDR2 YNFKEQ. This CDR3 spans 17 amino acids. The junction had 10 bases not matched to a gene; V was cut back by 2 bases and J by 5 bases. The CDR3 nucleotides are TGTGCCAGCAGCCAAAGTGCGGCTAGCGGGGGGATGGAGACCCAGTACTTC. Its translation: CASSQSAASGGMETQYF.

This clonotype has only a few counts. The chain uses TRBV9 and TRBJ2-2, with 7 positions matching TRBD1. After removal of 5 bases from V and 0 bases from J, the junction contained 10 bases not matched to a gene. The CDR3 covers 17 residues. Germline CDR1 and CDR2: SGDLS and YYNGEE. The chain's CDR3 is CASRDDRERPNTGELFF. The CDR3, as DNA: TGTGCCAGCAGAGACGACAGGGAGCGTCCGAACACCGGGGAGCTGTTTTTT.

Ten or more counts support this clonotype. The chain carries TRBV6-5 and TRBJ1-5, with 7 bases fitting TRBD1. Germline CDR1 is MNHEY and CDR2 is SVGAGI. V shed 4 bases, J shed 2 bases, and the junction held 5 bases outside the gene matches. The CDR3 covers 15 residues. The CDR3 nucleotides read TGTGCCAGCAGTTCCACAGGGGCGGGCAATCAGCCCCAGCATTTT. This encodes CASSSTGAGNQPQHF.

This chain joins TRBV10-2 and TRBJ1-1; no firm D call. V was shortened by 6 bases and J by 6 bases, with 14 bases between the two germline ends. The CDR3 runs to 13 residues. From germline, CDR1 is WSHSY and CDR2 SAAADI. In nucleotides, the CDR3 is TGCGCCAGCAGCCTCGGATCCCCGGCTGAAGCTTTCTTT. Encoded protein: CASSLGSPAEAFF.

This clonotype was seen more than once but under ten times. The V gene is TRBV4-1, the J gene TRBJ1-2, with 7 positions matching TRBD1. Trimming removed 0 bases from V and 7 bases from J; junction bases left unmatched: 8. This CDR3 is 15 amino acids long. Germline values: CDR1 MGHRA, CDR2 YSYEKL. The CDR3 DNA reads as TGCGCCAGCAGCCAAGATTTGACAGGGCCGGGTGGCTACACCTTC. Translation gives CASSQDLTGPGGYTF.

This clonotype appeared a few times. CDR3 residues: CAISRGGGNQPQHF. In DNA form, the CDR3 reads TGTGCCATCAGTAGGGGAGGTGGCAATCAGCCCCAGCATTTT. This chain joins TRBV10-3 and TRBJ1-5, with a weak D call TRBD1 (5 bases). CDR3 length: 14 residues. V gave up 5 bases and J gave up 2 bases, with 10 bases separating them. CDR1 and CDR2 (germline): ENHRY, SYGVKD.

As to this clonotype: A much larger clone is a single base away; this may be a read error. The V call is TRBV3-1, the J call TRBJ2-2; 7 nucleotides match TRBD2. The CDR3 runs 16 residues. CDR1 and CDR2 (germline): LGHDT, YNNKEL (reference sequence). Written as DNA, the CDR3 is TGTGCCAGCAGCCAAGAGCGGGGGTTCGGCACCGGGGTGCTGTTTTTT. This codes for CASSQERGFGTGVLFF.

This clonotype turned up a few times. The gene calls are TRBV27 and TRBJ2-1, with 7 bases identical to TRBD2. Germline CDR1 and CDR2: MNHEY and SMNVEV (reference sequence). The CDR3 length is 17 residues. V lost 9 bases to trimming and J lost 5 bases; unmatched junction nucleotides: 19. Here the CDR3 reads CASLPKLGLAVHNEQFF. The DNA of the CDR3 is TGTGCCAGTTTACCTAAGCTGGGCCTAGCGGTCCACAATGAGCAGTTCTTC.

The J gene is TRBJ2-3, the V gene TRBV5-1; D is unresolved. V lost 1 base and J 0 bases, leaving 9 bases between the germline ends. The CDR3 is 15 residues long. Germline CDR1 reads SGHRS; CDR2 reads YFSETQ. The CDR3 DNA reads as TGCGCCAGCAGCTTGACAAGCCCTAGCACAGATACGCAGTATTTT. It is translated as CASSLTSPSTDTQYF.

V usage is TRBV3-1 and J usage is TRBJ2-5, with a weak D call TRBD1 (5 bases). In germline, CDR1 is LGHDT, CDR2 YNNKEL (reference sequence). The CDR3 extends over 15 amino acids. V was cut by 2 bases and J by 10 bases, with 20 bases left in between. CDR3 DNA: TGTGCCAGCAGCCAACCCGGACACCGCCCAAGGGACCAGTACTTC. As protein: CASSQPGHRPRDQYF.

The CDR3 coding sequence is TGTGCCAGCAGCCCCCGAGGACTACCCTCCTACAATGAGCAGTTCTTC. Translation gives CASSPRGLPSYNEQFF. The chain is built from TRBV7-9 and TRBJ2-1; D might be TRBD2 (6 bases). The CDR3 extends over 16 amino acids. Trimming removed 5 bases at V and 0 bases at J, with 14 bases between. Germline CDR1 SEHNR, CDR2 FQNEAQ (reference sequence).

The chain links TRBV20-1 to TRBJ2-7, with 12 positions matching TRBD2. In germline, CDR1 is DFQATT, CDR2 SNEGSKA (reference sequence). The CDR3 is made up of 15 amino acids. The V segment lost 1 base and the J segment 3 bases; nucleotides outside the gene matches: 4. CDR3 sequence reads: CSARGLAGEIYEQYF. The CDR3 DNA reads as TGCAGTGCTAGAGGACTAGCGGGAGAAATCTACGAGCAGTACTTC.